Following are 29 T cell receptor beta chains from one sample sequenced in a study of T cell changes during pregnancy in multiple sclerosis (dated by TCRdb to about 2019). Receptor amplification or capture employed the immunoSEQ multiplex PCR assay. Imported from immuneACCESS, the table was reduced by TCRdb to in-frame sequences with V and J called. These copies leave out some clones; in studies compared against another copy, an unresolved V gene accounts for under half, and the cause of the remainder is not known. The sample table shows some 100,000 clones, and just over 90% are seen once. Clones ranked in the top ten supply around 1.2% of the sample. Material: peripheral blood, obtained in the second trimester of pregnancy. All receptors derive from a female donor with multiple sclerosis, enrolled in a pregnancy study.

The rearrangement joins TRBV6-1 to TRBJ2-3, with D possibly TRBD1 on 6 matching bases. The CDR3 is 15 residues long. Trimming pared 6 bases from V and 5 bases from J, leaving 18 bases between. CDR1 and CDR2 from the germline V gene are MNHNS and SASEGT. CDR3 bases: TGTGCCAGCAGCACAGGGAGCCGTGGCGGAGATACGCAGTATTTT. It specifies CASSTGSRGGDTQYF.

This clone has only one observation. V and J are TRBV7-9 and TRBJ2-7, with D possibly matching TRBD1 (6 bases). From germline, CDR1 is SEHNR and CDR2 FQNEAQ (reference sequence). With 4 bases removed from V and 1 base from J, the gap between germline ends came to 11 bases. The CDR3 length is 14 residues. The CDR3 nucleotides read TGTGCCAGCAGCTCCCACAGGGCATCCTACGAGCAGTACTTC. This encodes CASSSHRASYEQYF.

The chain combines TRBV19 with TRBJ2-3; D may be TRBD2 (6 bases). Germline CDR1 reads LNHDA; CDR2 reads SQIVND (reference sequence). CDR3 size: 17 residues. Trimming removed 5 bases at V and 2 bases at J, with 20 bases between. DNA for the CDR3: TGTGCCAGTAGTTCTCCACCGGGAGTTCTAGCCACAGATACGCAGTATTTT. As protein: CASSSPPGVLATDTQYF. The whole variable domain, filled in from reference TRBV19 and TRBJ2-3, reads DGGITQSPKYLFRKEGQNVTLSCEQNLNHDAMYWYRQDPGQGLRLIYYSQIVNDFQKGDIAEGYSVSREKKESFPLTVTSAQKNPTAFYLCASSSPPGVLATDTQYFGPGTRLTVL.

The chain links TRBV29-1 to TRBJ2-3; D not certain. With 3 bases removed from V and 1 base from J, the gap between germline ends came to 5 bases. This CDR3 contains 12 residues. Germline V gene sequence: CDR1 SQVTM, CDR2 ANQGSEA. CDR3 protein: CSVDPGTDTQYF. The CDR3 DNA sequence: TGCAGCGTTGATCCGGGCACAGATACGCAGTATTTT.

This chain links TRBV19 with TRBJ1-3, with a weak D call TRBD1 (5 bases). The CDR3 runs to 17 residues. Deletions cut 3 bases from V and 0 bases from J, with 15 bases between. Per the germline V gene, CDR1 is LNHDA and CDR2 is SQIVND (reference sequence). CDR3 loop: CASSIADILNSGNTIYF. For the CDR3, the DNA is TGTGCCAGTAGTATTGCGGACATCCTCAACTCTGGAAACACCATATATTTT. Supplemented by reference TRBV19 and TRBJ1-3, the full variable domain reads DGGITQSPKYLFRKEGQNVTLSCEQNLNHDAMYWYRQDPGQGLRLIYYSQIVNDFQKGDIAEGYSVSREKKESFPLTVTSAQKNPTAFYLCASSIADILNSGNTIYFGEGSWLTVV.

The chain links TRBV18 to TRBJ2-2, with 8 bases that match TRBD2. Germline trimming cut 2 bases from V and 6 bases from J; bases unmatched to any gene: 5. The CDR3 totals 15 residues. CDR1 is KGHSH and CDR2 is LQKENI in the germline V gene. The CDR3 loop reads CASSPNGRDAGELFF. CDR3 coding DNA: TGTGCCAGCTCACCAAACGGGAGGGATGCCGGGGAGCTGTTTTTT.

This chain connects TRBV6-5 to TRBJ2-5; 8 nucleotides agree with TRBD2. This CDR3 comprises 16 residues. Trimming removed 4 bases from V and 4 bases from J; junction bases left unmatched: 11. CDR1 and CDR2 (germline): MNHEY, SVGAGI. CDR3 DNA sequence: TGTGCCAGCAGTTCGGGCGGCGGGAGGTTAGGAGAGACCCAGTACTTC. Translating it yields CASSSGGGRLGETQYF.

This chain links TRBV6-1 with TRBJ2-2, with D maybe TRBD2 (5 bases). The germline V gene has CDR1 MNHNS and CDR2 SASEGT. V lost 6 bases, J lost 0 bases, and 11 bases lay in between. The CDR3 is 15 residues long. The CDR3 protein is CASSRGRSNTGELFF. Written as DNA, the CDR3 is TGTGCCAGCAGCCGGGGAAGATCGAACACCGGGGAGCTGTTTTTT.

The V call is TRBV4-2, the J call TRBJ2-1; weak D call: TRBD2 (7 bases). V was trimmed by 8 bases and J by 0 bases, leaving 17 bases between them. Germline assignment: CDR1 LGHNA and CDR2 YNFKEQ. The CDR3 covers 16 residues. The CDR3 spells CASRGAGESSYNEQFF. In DNA form, the CDR3 reads TGTGCCAGCCGGGGGGCGGGGGAAAGCTCCTACAATGAGCAGTTCTTC.

The chain combines TRBV30 with TRBJ1-1; the D is unclear. The CDR3 contains 13 residues. Germline-derived CDR1 and CDR2 are GTSNPN and SVGIG (reference sequence). With 0 bases removed from V and 1 base from J, the gap between germline ends came to 6 bases. CDR3 in amino acids: CAWSVRQNTEAFF. The CDR3 coding sequence is TGTGCCTGGAGTGTAAGACAGAACACTGAAGCTTTCTTT. Full variable domain (missing parts from reference TRBV30 and TRBJ1-1): SQTIHQWPATLVQPVGSPLSLECTVEGTSNPNLYWYRQAAGRGLQLLFYSVGIGQISSEVPQNLSASRPQDRQFILSSKKLLLSDSGFYLCAWSVRQNTEAFFGQGTRLTVV.

This clone was counted a few times. This chain joins TRBV7-4 and TRBJ2-7; TRBD1 matches 8 bases. The germline CDR1 and CDR2 sequences are SGHVT and SQSDAQ. Unmatched junction bases numbered 5, after V lost 3 bases and J lost 4 bases. The CDR3 consists of 14 residues. CDR3 loop: CASSFGDRGYEQYF. DNA of the CDR3: TGTGCCAGCAGCTTCGGAGACAGGGGATACGAGCAGTACTTC.

V gene TRBV5-1 combines with J gene TRBJ2-5; 14 bases align to TRBD2. This CDR3 is built from 17 residues. Germline assignment: CDR1 SGHRS and CDR2 YFSETQ. Trimming at V came to 0 bases and at J to 1 base, leaving 2 bases not matched to a gene. The CDR3 DNA follows: TGCGCCAGCAGCTTGGGACTAGCGGGAGGGCCCCAAGAGACCCAGTACTTC. Translation: CASSLGLAGGPQETQYF.

The chain has TRBV2 and TRBJ2-2; TRBD2 might be the D (6 bases). V lost 7 bases and J lost 5, with 17 bases in between. Germline loops: CDR1 SNHLY, CDR2 FYNNEI. The CDR3 has 15 amino acids. CDR3 sequence reads: CASTGGIAWTGELFF. Here the CDR3 DNA reads TGTGCCAGCACAGGCGGGATAGCGTGGACCGGGGAGCTGTTTTTT.

V usage is TRBV19 and J usage is TRBJ2-7; 11 bases agree with TRBD1. Germline assignment: CDR1 LNHDA and CDR2 SQIVND (reference sequence). The J segment lost 5 bases and the V segment lost 3 bases, leaving 3 bases of the junction unmatched. The CDR3 is 14 residues long. Here the CDR3 reads CASSIGDRGNEQYF. CDR3 coding DNA: TGTGCCAGTAGTATTGGGGACAGGGGGAACGAGCAGTACTTC.

V and J are TRBV27 and TRBJ2-7; 9 nucleotides agree with TRBD1. Germline assignment: CDR1 MNHEY and CDR2 SMNVEV (reference sequence). The V segment lost 3 bases and the J segment 4 bases; nucleotides outside the gene matches: 10. CDR3 size: 16 residues. The CDR3 loop is CASSFSIGDREYEQYF. The CDR3 region has the DNA TGTGCCAGCAGTTTCTCTATAGGGGACAGGGAATACGAGCAGTACTTC.

The chain is built from TRBV18 and TRBJ1-3; TRBD1 matches at 9 bases. The junction had 3 bases not matched to a gene; V was cut back by 3 bases and J by 0 bases. Looked up from germline, CDR1 is KGHSH and CDR2 is LQKENI. The CDR3 is 16 amino acids. CDR3 nucleotides: TGTGCCAGCTCACCTGGGACAGGGCCCTCTGGAAACACCATATATTTT. This codes for CASSPGTGPSGNTIYF. Looking up the rest from reference TRBV18 and TRBJ1-3 gives the full variable domain: NAGVMQNPRHLVRRRGQEARLRCSPMKGHSHVYWYRQLPEEGLKFMVYLQKENIIDESGMPKERFSAEFPKEGPSILRIQQVVRGDSAAYFCASSPGTGPSGNTIYFGEGSWLTVV.

This rearrangement joins TRBV6-5 to TRBJ2-5; possibly TRBD2 for D (7 bases). Per the germline V gene, CDR1 is MNHEY and CDR2 is SVGAGI. The CDR3 loop spans 14 amino acids. V was shortened by 6 bases and J by 4 bases, with 15 bases between the two germline ends. The CDR3 nucleotides are TGTGCCAGCAGCATTTGGGGGGGCCCAGAGACCCAGTACTTC. Amino acids: CASSIWGGPETQYF.

This clone was observed a single time. The chain joins TRBV14 to TRBJ2-3, with a weak D call TRBD2 (5 bases). The CDR3 runs 14 residues. Per the germline V gene, CDR1 is SGHDN and CDR2 is FVKESK. V lost 1 base to trimming and J lost 4 bases, with 9 bases between them. CDR3 region: CASSQVLGPDTQYF. In DNA, the CDR3 is TGTGCCAGCAGCCAAGTACTAGGGCCAGATACGCAGTATTTT.

The J gene is TRBJ2-3, the V gene TRBV5-1; D possibly corresponds to TRBD2 (6 bases). This CDR3 spans 15 amino acids. Trimming removed 7 bases at V and 2 bases at J, with 17 bases between. Germline V gives CDR1 SGHRS, CDR2 YFSETQ. Here the CDR3 DNA reads TGCGCCAGCCGGGCCGGCGGGACCTTCACAGATACGCAGTATTTT. Translation gives CASRAGGTFTDTQYF.

The V and J genes are TRBV9 and TRBJ2-7; a possible D gene is TRBD1 (6 bases). Trimming took 4 bases from V and 0 from J, leaving 14 bases between them. The germline V gene has CDR1 SGDLS and CDR2 YYNGEE. CDR3 length: 15 residues. The CDR3 spells CASSPRRQDSYEQYF. The CDR3 nucleotides are TGTGCCAGCAGCCCTCGGAGACAGGACTCCTACGAGCAGTACTTC.

A few counts support this clone. The CDR3 reads CASSLPPGGSDEQFF. In DNA, the CDR3 is TGTGCCAGCAGCCTCCCCCCGGGAGGTTCCGATGAGCAGTTCTTC. The chain combines TRBV7-6 with TRBJ2-1; 7 positions match TRBD2. V dropped 5 bases and J dropped 8; count of bases not matched to a gene: 12. The germline gives CDR1 SGHVS, CDR2 FNYEAQ. The CDR3 is 15 residues long.

The chain has TRBV28 and TRBJ1-5, with D perhaps matching TRBD1 (6 bases). Trimming left V 4 bases short and J 5 bases short, with 12 bases between. Germline values: CDR1 MDHEN, CDR2 SYDVKM. The CDR3 loop spans 14 amino acids. The chain's CDR3 is CASSSQQGHQPQHF. The DNA for the CDR3 is TGTGCCAGCAGTTCCCAACAGGGTCATCAGCCCCAGCATTTT.

The genes are TRBV7-8 and TRBJ2-3; 8 bases are shared with TRBD2. The V segment lost 5 bases and the J segment 3 bases; nucleotides outside the gene matches: 10. This CDR3 contains 16 residues. Germline values: CDR1 SGHVS, CDR2 FQNEAQ. The CDR3 coding sequence is TGTGCCAGCAGCCTGAGATCGGGGGGGTCAACAGATACGCAGTATTTT. Amino acid sequence: CASSLRSGGSTDTQYF. Complete variable domain (other parts from reference TRBV7-8 and TRBJ2-3): GAGVSQSPRYKVAKRGQDVALRCDPISGHVSLFWYQQALGQGPEFLTYFQNEAQLDKSGLPSDRFFAERPEGSVSTLKIQRTQQEDSAVYLCASSLRSGGSTDTQYFGPGTRLTVL.

The chain recombines TRBV6-1 with TRBJ1-1; D is unresolved. The V end was cut by 3 bases, the J end by 6 bases, with 14 bases between. The germline gives CDR1 MNHNS, CDR2 SASEGT. The CDR3 extends over 14 amino acids. CDR3 bases: TGTGCCAGCAGTGACAGGCAGGCAAGTTCTGAAGCTTTCTTT. This codes for CASSDRQASSEAFF.

Here the CDR3 reads CASSFRGLAGGPGGEQYF. The CDR3 DNA reads TGTGCCAGCAGTTTTAGGGGACTAGCGGGAGGGCCTGGGGGCGAGCAGTACTTC. V gene TRBV28 combines with J gene TRBJ2-7, with TRBD2 matching over 16 bases. Germline CDR1 reads MDHEN; CDR2 reads SYDVKM. V lost 3 bases and J lost 6; bases outside the gene matches: 11. CDR3 size: 18 residues.

The DNA for the CDR3 is TGTTCGACAGGGGGAGTTAATCAGCCCCAGCATTTT. Its translation is CSTGGVNQPQHF. This chain connects TRBV19 to TRBJ1-5; 9 bases match TRBD1. CDR3 length: 12 amino acids. In germline, CDR1 is LNHDA, CDR2 SQIVND (reference sequence).

CDR3 protein: CASRTTGIGFAFF. Written as DNA, the CDR3 is TGTGCCAGCAGGACGACAGGGATAGGGTTCGCTTTCTTT. V is TRBV28 and J is TRBJ1-1, with TRBD1 matching over 7 bases. Germline trimming cut 6 bases from V and 11 bases from J; bases unmatched to any gene: 12. Per the germline V gene, CDR1 is MDHEN and CDR2 is SYDVKM. CDR3 length: 13 amino acids.

V usage is TRBV7-3 and J usage is TRBJ2-5; 8 bases are a match to TRBD2. CDR1 is SGHTA, CDR2 FQGTGA, per germline. The CDR3 is made up of 15 amino acids. J lost 5 bases, V lost 1 base, and 6 bases had no gene match. CDR3 coding DNA: TGTGCCAGCAGCTTAAACGGGAGGGCCGGGGAGACCCAGTACTTC. This gives the protein CASSLNGRAGETQYF.

The chain couples TRBV21-1 to TRBJ2-7; TRBD1, the table's D call, was not compared with the DNA. TRBV21-1 counts as a pseudogene. The CDR3 is 15 residues long. The CDR3 sequence is CASSKVQGASYEQYF. The DNA of the CDR3 is TGTGCCAGCAGCAAAGTGCAGGGCGCCTCCTACGAGCAGTACTTC.